The sample holds many counts of the clone carrying this T cell receptor (beta chain). Its antigen remains unknown. This CDR3 comprises 11 residues. Trimming removed 7 bases at V and 4 bases at J, with 4 bases between. The time point here: longitudinal time-point 2. The data were taken from a study of neurological immune-mediated disorders. As for the study in general: Disease course was recorded as relapsing-remitting for approximately 30 and secondary progressive for about 9% of the 34 multiple sclerosis patients.

Broader study findings: Phylogenetic grouping assigned the repertoires of 18 of 34 multiple sclerosis patients to one related-CDR3 cluster, which constitutes a possible signature. Multiple sclerosis patients had less TCR clonal expansion than even healthy controls, unlike HTLV-1-associated myelopathy.

By 5'RACE with 10-nucleotide random UMIs, the cDNA was made. TCRdb ran MiXCR on the 5' RACE reads and lists one entry per CDR3 protein. Here the sample spans some 80,000 distinct CDR3 sequences, 5% to 6% being singletons. The V gene is TRBV12-3 or TRBV12-4, the J gene TRBJ2-2, with unresolved D. The TCR sequence derives from a woman aged 55-70 years with multiple sclerosis. Sequencing was carried out using PBMCs. The CDR3 reads CASIITGELFF. The CDR3 DNA is TGTGCCAGCATTATCACCGGGGAGCTGTTTTTT.